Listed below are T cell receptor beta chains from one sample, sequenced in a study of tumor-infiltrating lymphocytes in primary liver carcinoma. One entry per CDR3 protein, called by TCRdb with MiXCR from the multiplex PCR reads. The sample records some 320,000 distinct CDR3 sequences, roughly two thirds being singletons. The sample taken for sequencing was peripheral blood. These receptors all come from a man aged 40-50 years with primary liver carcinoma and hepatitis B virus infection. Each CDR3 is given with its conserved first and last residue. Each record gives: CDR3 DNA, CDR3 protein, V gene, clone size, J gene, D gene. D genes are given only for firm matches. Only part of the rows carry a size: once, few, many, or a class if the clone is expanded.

CDR3 DNA: TGCGCTAGCAGCCGGGGACAGGGGCCGTCTAGCGGGGCTCAAGAGACCCAGTACTTC; CDR3 protein: CASSRGQGPSSGAQETQYF; V gene: TRBV5-1; clone size: .; J gene: TRBJ2-5; D gene: .
CDR3 DNA: TGCAGCGTTGGATATGGGGTATATGAAGCTTTCTTT; CDR3 protein: CSVGYGVYEAFF; V gene: TRBV29-1; clone size: many; J gene: TRBJ1-1; D gene: .
CDR3 DNA: TGTGCCTGGAGTCTCCGACCGTGGCGCTACACCTTC; CDR3 protein: CAWSLRPWRYTF; V gene: TRBV30; clone size: .; J gene: TRBJ1-2; D gene: .
CDR3 DNA: TGTACCATCAGTGACAGGGGGTGGACAGATACGCAATATTTT; CDR3 protein: CTISDRGWTDTQYF; V gene: TRBV10-3; clone size: .; J gene: TRBJ2-3; D gene: TRBD1
CDR3 DNA: TGTGCCACCAGTGAGCCGATCTCTGGGGCCAACGTCCTGACTTTC; CDR3 protein: CATSEPISGANVLTF; V gene: TRBV10-3; clone size: .; J gene: TRBJ2-6; D gene: .
CDR3 DNA: TGCGCCAGCAGCCTTTCCAGAGCGGGGGGAGAGACCCAGTACTTC; CDR3 protein: CASSLSRAGGETQYF; V gene: TRBV5-1; clone size: .; J gene: TRBJ2-5; D gene: TRBD2
CDR3 DNA: TGTGCCACGCAAAGACAAGGGTGGGACACTGAAGCTTTCTTT; CDR3 protein: CATQRQGWDTEAFF; V gene: TRBV12-3/TRBV12-4; clone size: many; J gene: TRBJ1-1; D gene: .
CDR3 DNA: TGTGCCAGCAGCTTGGCTGTGCGGACAGGGTACTACGAGCAGTACTTC; CDR3 protein: CASSLAVRTGYYEQYF; V gene: TRBV5-5; clone size: .; J gene: TRBJ2-7; D gene: TRBD1
CDR3 DNA: TGTGCCAGCAGCCAATCTGGGACTAGCGGGTTGAACGAGCAGTACTTC; CDR3 protein: CASSQSGTSGLNEQYF; V gene: TRBV4-2; clone size: once; J gene: TRBJ2-7; D gene: TRBD2
CDR3 DNA: TGTGCCAGCAGCTTGGGCCTCGGGGGAAATACAGATACGCAGTATTTT; CDR3 protein: CASSLGLGGNTDTQYF; V gene: TRBV5-6; clone size: .; J gene: TRBJ2-3; D gene: .
CDR3 DNA: TGCAGCGTAGCTTCCTTAGCGAGAGTTGTTGGTGGGCAGTTCTTC; CDR3 protein: CSVASLARVVGGQFF; V gene: TRBV29-1; clone size: .; J gene: TRBJ2-1; D gene: .
CDR3 DNA: TGCGCCATCAGGACCGGGACAGGGGGAGGTTTTGGCACAGATACGCAGTATTTT; CDR3 protein: CAIRTGTGGGFGTDTQYF; V gene: TRBV5-1; clone size: .; J gene: TRBJ2-3; D gene: TRBD1
CDR3 DNA: TGCAGTGCTCTGAACTCGGGGCAGAATGGCTACGCCTTC; CDR3 protein: CSALNSGQNGYAF; V gene: TRBV20-1; clone size: once; J gene: TRBJ1-2; D gene: .
CDR3 DNA: TGTGCCAGCAGAAGCGGCGGGACAGGGGGCGAGGAAGCTTTCTTT; CDR3 protein: CASRSGGTGGEEAFF; V gene: TRBV6-1; clone size: .; J gene: TRBJ1-1; D gene: TRBD1
CDR3 DNA: TGTGCCAGCAGACTCGGGACCGTCTACAATGAGCAGTTCTTC; CDR3 protein: CASRLGTVYNEQFF; V gene: TRBV11-2; clone size: .; J gene: TRBJ2-1; D gene: .
CDR3 DNA: TGTGCCATCGAGCCACTTAGGAACGGGGAGCTGTTCTTT; CDR3 protein: CAIEPLRNGELFF; V gene: TRBV6-1; clone size: .; J gene: TRBJ2-2; D gene: .
CDR3 DNA: TGTGCCAGCAGCCCGGACACTATCTCCTACAATGAGCAGTTCTTC; CDR3 protein: CASSPDTISYNEQFF; V gene: TRBV5-4; clone size: few; J gene: TRBJ2-1; D gene: .
CDR3 DNA: TGCGCCAGCAGCCTCTACGGGGGAGGGGGGCAAGATACGCAGTATTTT; CDR3 protein: CASSLYGGGGQDTQYF; V gene: TRBV4-3; clone size: .; J gene: TRBJ2-3; D gene: .
CDR3 DNA: TGCGCTAGCAGCCAGGGGACTAGAGGGACCACAGATACGCAGTATTTT; CDR3 protein: CASSQGTRGTTDTQYF; V gene: TRBV4-3; clone size: few; J gene: TRBJ2-3; D gene: TRBD2
CDR3 DNA: TGCAGCGTCCGAGTCCCGGGACAGGGGATTGAGACCCAGTACTTC; CDR3 protein: CSVRVPGQGIETQYF; V gene: TRBV29-1; clone size: few; J gene: TRBJ2-5; D gene: TRBD1
CDR3 DNA: TGTGCCACCAGCTTCCTCACCGGGGAACTGTTTTTT; CDR3 protein: CATSFLTGELFF; V gene: TRBV11-3; clone size: .; J gene: TRBJ2-2; D gene: .
CDR3 DNA: TGCGCCAGCAGTGTTCCCGCGGTGGCTAATGAGCAGTTCTTC; CDR3 protein: CASSVPAVANEQFF; V gene: TRBV6-1; clone size: .; J gene: TRBJ2-1; D gene: .
CDR3 DNA: TGTGCCAGCAGTATGGAAGAACACTCCTACGAGCAGTACTTC; CDR3 protein: CASSMEEHSYEQYF; V gene: TRBV6-1; clone size: .; J gene: TRBJ2-7; D gene: .
CDR3 DNA: TGTGCCTGTGCGTCCGCAGCCAATCAGCCCCAGCATTTT; CDR3 protein: CACASAANQPQHF; V gene: TRBV30; clone size: many; J gene: TRBJ1-5; D gene: .
CDR3 DNA: TGCGCCAGCAGCTTGGACGGCACGGCGAATGAAAAACTGTTTTTT; CDR3 protein: CASSLDGTANEKLFF; V gene: TRBV5-1; clone size: .; J gene: TRBJ1-4; D gene: .
CDR3 DNA: TGCGCCAGCAGCCGAATTGACAGGGGAGACTACGAGCAGTACTTC; CDR3 protein: CASSRIDRGDYEQYF; V gene: TRBV4-1; clone size: many; J gene: TRBJ2-7; D gene: TRBD1
CDR3 DNA: TGTGCCGACAGCCTTTCCTTAGCGGGAGTTGGGACAGATACGCAGTATTTT; CDR3 protein: CADSLSLAGVGTDTQYF; V gene: TRBV4-2; clone size: .; J gene: TRBJ2-3; D gene: TRBD2
CDR3 DNA: TGTGCCAGCAGCCCCCAGCAGGCCCAGTACTTC; CDR3 protein: CASSPQQAQYF; V gene: TRBV7-8; clone size: few; J gene: TRBJ2-5; D gene: .
CDR3 DNA: TGTGCCACCAGCAGAGATCGGGGAACCGGGGAGCTGTTTTTT; CDR3 protein: CATSRDRGTGELFF; V gene: TRBV15; clone size: .; J gene: TRBJ2-2; D gene: .
CDR3 DNA: TGTGCCGGCAGATTAGGACTAGCGGAAAACCAAGAAACCCAGTACTTC; CDR3 protein: CAGRLGLAENQETQYF; V gene: TRBV11-2; clone size: .; J gene: TRBJ2-5; D gene: TRBD2
CDR3 DNA: TGTGCCTGGAGTGAACACTACACCGGGGAGCTGTTTTTT; CDR3 protein: CAWSEHYTGELFF; V gene: TRBV30; clone size: .; J gene: TRBJ2-2; D gene: .
CDR3 DNA: TGTGCCAGCAGCTTGAGGGGGAGCGGCATAGGTACGCAGTATTTT; CDR3 protein: CASSLRGSGIGTQYF; V gene: TRBV11-2; clone size: .; J gene: TRBJ2-3; D gene: .
CDR3 DNA: TGCAGCGTGCACCCAGATACAAAGTATTTT; CDR3 protein: CSVHPDTKYF; V gene: TRBV29-1; clone size: .; J gene: TRBJ2-3; D gene: .
CDR3 DNA: TGTGCCAGCAGCTCCCTCGGGGACTATGTCTACACCTTC; CDR3 protein: CASSSLGDYVYTF; V gene: TRBV11-2; clone size: .; J gene: TRBJ1-2; D gene: .
CDR3 DNA: TGTGCCAGCAGCTTAGAATGGGAGGCCCAGTATTTC; CDR3 protein: CASSLEWEAQYF; V gene: TRBV11-3; clone size: .; J gene: TRBJ2-5; D gene: .